The clone carrying this T cell receptor beta chain was seen only a few times. Its antigen is still unknown. The CDR3 has 16 amino acids. CDR1 and CDR2 from the germline V gene are SGHDT and YYEEEE. V gave up 4 bases and J gave up 2 bases; unmatched junction bases: 4. The entry originates in a study of siplizumab effects on memory and regulatory T cells. An approximately 6-day coculture at 37°C was performed with the mixed lymphocyte reaction cells. Sequencing of each sample assayed approximately 10^5 TCR templates. The method was immunoSEQ multiplex PCR; TCRdb's version includes in-frame clones alone and lacks a portion of them. The table records around 7,400 clones, about two fifths of them present only once.

This sequence was found in a human donor in good health; the cells came from an allogeneic mixed lymphocyte reaction. What was sequenced was CFSE-low (dividing) CD8+ T cells sorted from an allogeneic mixed lymphocyte reaction. This sequence joins TRBV5-6 and TRBJ2-3, with 13 bases lining up with TRBD2. CDR3 coding DNA: TGTGCCAGCAGCCTGGGACTAGCGGGGAACACAGATACGCAGTATTTT. This encodes CASSLGLAGNTDTQYF.